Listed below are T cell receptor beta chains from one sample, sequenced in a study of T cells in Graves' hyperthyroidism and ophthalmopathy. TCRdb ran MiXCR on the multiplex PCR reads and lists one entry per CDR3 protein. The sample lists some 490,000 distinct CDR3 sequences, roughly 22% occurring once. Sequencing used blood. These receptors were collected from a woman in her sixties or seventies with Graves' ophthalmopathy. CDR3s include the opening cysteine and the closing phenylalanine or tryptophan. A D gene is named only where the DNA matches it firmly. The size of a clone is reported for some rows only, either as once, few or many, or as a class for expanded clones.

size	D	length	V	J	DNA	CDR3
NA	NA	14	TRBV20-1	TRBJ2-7	TGCAGTGCTGAAAACATAGGAGGTACCTACGAGCAGTACTTC	CSAENIGGTYEQYF
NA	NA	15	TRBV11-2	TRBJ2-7	TGTGCCAGCAGCTTACTGGCCCGGGGATTCCACGAGCAGTACTTC	CASSLLARGFHEQYF
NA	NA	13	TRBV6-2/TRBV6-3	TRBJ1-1	TGTGCCAGCAAACCTAGACAGGCCCAAAATCCTTTCTTT	CASKPRQAQNPFF
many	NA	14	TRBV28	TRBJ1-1	TGTGCCAGCAGTTTATCTCAGAGGGGACCTGAAGCTTTCTTT	CASSLSQRGPEAFF
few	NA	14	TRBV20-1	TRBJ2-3	TGCAGTGCTACCACTAGTTATTCCCCAGATACGCAGTATTTT	CSATTSYSPDTQYF
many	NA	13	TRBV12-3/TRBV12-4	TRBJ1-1	TGTGCCAGCAGTCGGAGCTGGGACACTGAAGCTTTCTTT	CASSRSWDTEAFF
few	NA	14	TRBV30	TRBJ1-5	TGTGCCTGGAGTCTGAGGAACGGCAATCAGCCCCAGCATTTT	CAWSLRNGNQPQHF
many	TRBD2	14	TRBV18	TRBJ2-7	TGTGCCAGCTCACCACCGGGCGGGAGCCGGGAGCAGTACTTC	CASSPPGGSREQYF
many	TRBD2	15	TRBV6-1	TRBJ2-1	TGTGCCAGCACCCGCAGCGGGAGCTCCTACAATGAGCAGTTCTTC	CASTRSGSSYNEQFF
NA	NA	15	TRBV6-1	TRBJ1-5	TGTGCCAGCAGTGAAGAAAGGCGAGGTCGGCAGCCCCAGCATTTT	CASSEERRGRQPQHF
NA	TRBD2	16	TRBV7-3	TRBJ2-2	TGTGCCAGCAGCCGTTCGGGAGGAGGTAGTTCCGGGGAGCTGTTTTTT	CASSRSGGGSSGELFF
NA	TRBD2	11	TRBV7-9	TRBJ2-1	TGTGCCAGCCGGGGGGTCCGGGAGCAGTTCTTC	CASRGVREQFF
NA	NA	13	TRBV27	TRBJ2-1	TGTGCCAGCAGTTTGATTAATAACAATGAGCAGTCCTTC	CASSLINNNEQSF
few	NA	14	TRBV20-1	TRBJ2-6	TGCAGTCCATGGGAACGCTCTGGGGCCAACGTCCTGACTTTC	CSPWERSGANVLTF
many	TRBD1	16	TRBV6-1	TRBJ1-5	TGTGCCAGCAGTTATCTTTCGACAGGGGGGTTTCAGCCCCAGCATTTT	CASSYLSTGGFQPQHF
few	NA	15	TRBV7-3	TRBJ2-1	TGTGCCAGCAGCTTAGGCGGGAACCCCTCCAATGAGCAGTTCTTC	CASSLGGNPSNEQFF
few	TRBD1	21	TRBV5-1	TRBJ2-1	TGCGCCAGCAGCCTTGGTTACTTGGGGACAGGGGAAAGGACGTCCTACAATGAGCAGTTCTTC	CASSLGYLGTGERTSYNEQFF
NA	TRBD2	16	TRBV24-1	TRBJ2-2	TGTGCCACCAGTGATCCCCGGACTAGTGACACCGGGGAGCTGTTTTTT	CATSDPRTSDTGELFF
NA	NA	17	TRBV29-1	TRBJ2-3	TGCAGCGTCCACCTCGGTCAGAAACTCCGTAACACAGATACGCAGTATTTT	CSVHLGQKLRNTDTQYF
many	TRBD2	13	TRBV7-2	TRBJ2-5	TGTGCCAGCAGCACTGGACTAGATGGGACCCAGTACTTC	CASSTGLDGTQYF
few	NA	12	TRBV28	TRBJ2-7	TGTGCCAGCAGTTTAAATAGGCTAGGGCAGTACTTC	CASSLNRLGQYF
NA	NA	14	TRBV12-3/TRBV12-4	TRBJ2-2	TGTGCCAGCAGTTTATGGGGATACACCGGGGAGCTGTTTTTT	CASSLWGYTGELFF
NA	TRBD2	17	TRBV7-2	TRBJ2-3	TGTGCCAGCAGCTTGTGGCTAGCGGGGCTAAGCACAGATACGCAGTATTTT	CASSLWLAGLSTDTQYF
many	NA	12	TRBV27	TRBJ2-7	TGTGCCAGCAGCCGGCGGGAAAACGAGCAGTACTTC	CASSRRENEQYF
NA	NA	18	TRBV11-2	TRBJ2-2	TGTGCCAGCAGCTTCCTTTCCCTCGGGCTGACGAACACCGGGGAGCTGTTTTTT	CASSFLSLGLTNTGELFF
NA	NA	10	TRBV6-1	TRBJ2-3	TGTGCCACTCTCACAGATACGCAGTATTTT	CATLTDTQYF
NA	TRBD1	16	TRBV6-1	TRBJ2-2	TGTGCCAGCAGGGGACAGGAACACGCGAACACCGGGGAGCTGTTTTTT	CASRGQEHANTGELFF
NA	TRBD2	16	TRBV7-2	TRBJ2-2	TGTGCCAGCAGCTTAGCTGCGGGAGGGTTTGGCGGGGAGCTGTTTTTT	CASSLAAGGFGGELFF
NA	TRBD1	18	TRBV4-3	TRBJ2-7	TGCGCCAGCAGCCAAGATCCAGGGGGTGGTAGGATGGCCTACGAGCAGTACTTC	CASSQDPGGGRMAYEQYF
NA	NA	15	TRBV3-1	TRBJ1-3	TGTGCCAGCAGCCAATTAGGAGGGGACGGAAACACCATATATTTT	CASSQLGGDGNTIYF
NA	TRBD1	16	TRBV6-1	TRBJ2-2	TGTGCCAGCAGTACCCGGACAGGGCGGCACACCGGGGAGCTGTTTTTT	CASSTRTGRHTGELFF
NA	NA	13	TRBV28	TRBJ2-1	TGTGCCAGCCTTCGGTTGGGGGACAATGAGCAGTTCTTC	CASLRLGDNEQFF
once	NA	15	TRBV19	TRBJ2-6	TGTGCCAGTAGTATCATAGGGGCTGGGGCCAACGTCCTGACTTTC	CASSIIGAGANVLTF
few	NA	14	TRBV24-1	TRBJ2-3	TGTGCCACCTCAAAGGAGGCCCGCACAGATACGCAGTATTTT	CATSKEARTDTQYF
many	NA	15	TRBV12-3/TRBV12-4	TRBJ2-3	TGTGCCAGCAGTTTTATCGCGACAGCTGCAGATACGCAGTATTTT	CASSFIATAADTQYF
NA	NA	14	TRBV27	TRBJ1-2	TGTGCCAGCAGTCCAGGACTTTACAGCTATGGCTACACCTTC	CASSPGLYSYGYTF
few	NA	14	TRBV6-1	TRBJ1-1	TGTGCCAGCAGTTTAGGGGACTCGAACACTGAAGCTTTCTTT	CASSLGDSNTEAFF
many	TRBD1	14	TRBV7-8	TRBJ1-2	TGTGCCAGCAGCTCCGGGACAGGGCGCTATGGCTACACCTTC	CASSSGTGRYGYTF
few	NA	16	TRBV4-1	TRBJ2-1	TGCGCCAGCAGCCAGGGTAGCGCTAGCTCCTACAATGAGCAGTTCTTC	CASSQGSASSYNEQFF
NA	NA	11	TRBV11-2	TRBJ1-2	TGTGCCAGCAGCATGATTTATGGCTACACCTTC	CASSMIYGYTF
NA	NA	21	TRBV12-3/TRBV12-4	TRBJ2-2	TGTGCCAGCAATTTACTTACTGGCGTCCCGGGGAGGTGGCCGAACACCGGGGAGCTGTTTTTT	CASNLLTGVPGRWPNTGELFF
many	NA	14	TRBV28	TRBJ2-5	TGTGCCAGCAGTCCCTGGACAGTTCAAGAGACCCAGTACTTC	CASSPWTVQETQYF